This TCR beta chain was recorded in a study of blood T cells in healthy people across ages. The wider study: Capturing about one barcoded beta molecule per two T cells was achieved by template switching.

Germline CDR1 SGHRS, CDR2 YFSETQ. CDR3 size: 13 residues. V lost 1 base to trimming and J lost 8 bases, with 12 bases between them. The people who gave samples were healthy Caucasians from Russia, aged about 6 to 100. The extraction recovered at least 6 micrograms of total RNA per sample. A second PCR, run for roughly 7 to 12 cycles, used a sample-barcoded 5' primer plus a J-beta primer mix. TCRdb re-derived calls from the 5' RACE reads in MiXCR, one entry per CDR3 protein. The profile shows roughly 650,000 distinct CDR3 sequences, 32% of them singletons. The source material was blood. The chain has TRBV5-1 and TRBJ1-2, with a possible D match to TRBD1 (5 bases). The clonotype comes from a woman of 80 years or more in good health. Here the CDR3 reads CASSLFQGYGYTF. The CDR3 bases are TGCGCCAGCAGCTTGTTCCAGGGATACGGCTACACCTTC.